The TCR beta chain described here comes from a study of T cell responses to AZD1222 COVID-19 vaccine. Measured with immunoSEQ multiplex PCR; TCRdb has only the in-frame clones, and not every one. The profile covers over 120,000 clones, with around 94% appearing a single time and roughly an eighth taken by the ten largest. Trimming took 4 bases from V and 4 from J; bases not matched to a gene: 7. CDR3 length: 15 residues. The germline V gene has CDR1 LGHDT and CDR2 YNNKEL (reference sequence). The V call is TRBV3-1 (or the pseudogene TRBV3-2), the J call TRBJ1-5; 7 bases fit TRBD1. The sample consisted of peripheral blood, taken after recovery from COVID-19. The receptor's source is an adult who had recovered from COVID-19. As DNA, the CDR3 is TGTGCCAGCAGCCGGACGACAGGGAGGAATCAGCCCCAGCATTTT. Its protein product is CASSRTTGRNQPQHF.